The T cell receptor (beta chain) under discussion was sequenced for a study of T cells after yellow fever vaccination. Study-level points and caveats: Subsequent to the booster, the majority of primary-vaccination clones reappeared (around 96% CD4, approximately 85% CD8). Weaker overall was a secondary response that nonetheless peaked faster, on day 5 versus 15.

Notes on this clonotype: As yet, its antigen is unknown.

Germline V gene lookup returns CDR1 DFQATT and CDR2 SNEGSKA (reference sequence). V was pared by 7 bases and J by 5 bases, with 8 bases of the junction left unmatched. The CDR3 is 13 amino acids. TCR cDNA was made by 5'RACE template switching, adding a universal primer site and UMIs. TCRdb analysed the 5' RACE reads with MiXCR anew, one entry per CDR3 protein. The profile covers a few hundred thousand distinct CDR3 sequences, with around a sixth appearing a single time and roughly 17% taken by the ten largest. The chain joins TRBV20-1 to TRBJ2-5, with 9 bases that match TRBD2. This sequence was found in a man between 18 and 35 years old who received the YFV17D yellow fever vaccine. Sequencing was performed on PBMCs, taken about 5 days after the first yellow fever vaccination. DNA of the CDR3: TGCAGTGTCCCTTTTGCGGGGGGGGAGACCCAGTACTTC. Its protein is CSVPFAGGETQYF.